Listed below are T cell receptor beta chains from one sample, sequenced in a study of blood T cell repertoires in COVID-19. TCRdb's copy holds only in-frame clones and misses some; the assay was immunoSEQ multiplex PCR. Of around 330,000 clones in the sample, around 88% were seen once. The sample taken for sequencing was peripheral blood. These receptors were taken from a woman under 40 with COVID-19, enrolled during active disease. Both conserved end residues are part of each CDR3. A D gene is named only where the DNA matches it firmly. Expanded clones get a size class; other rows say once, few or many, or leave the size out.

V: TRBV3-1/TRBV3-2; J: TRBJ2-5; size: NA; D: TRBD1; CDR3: CASSRRRGLETQYF; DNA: TGTGCCAGCAGCCGTCGAAGGGGGCTGGAGACCCAGTACTTC
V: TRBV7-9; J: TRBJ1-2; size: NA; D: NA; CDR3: CASSPSGSYGYTF; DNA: TGTGCCAGCAGCCCCTCGGGGAGCTATGGCTACACCTTC
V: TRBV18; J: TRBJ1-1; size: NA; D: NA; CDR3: CASSPLKALDAEAFF; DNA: TGTGCCAGCTCACCACTTAAAGCCCTAGATGCTGAAGCTTTCTTT
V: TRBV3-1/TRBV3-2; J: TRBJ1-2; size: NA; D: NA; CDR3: CASSQDGAGYTF; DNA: TGTGCCAGCAGCCAAGATGGGGCTGGCTACACCTTC
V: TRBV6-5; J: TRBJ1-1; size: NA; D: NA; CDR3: CASSLTGNTEAFF; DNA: TGTGCCAGCAGTTTAACAGGGAACACTGAAGCTTTCTTT
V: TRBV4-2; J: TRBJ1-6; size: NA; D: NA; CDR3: CASSQVGVVGNSPLHF; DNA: TGTGCCAGCAGCCAAGTCGGTGTGGTGGGCAATTCACCCCTCCACTTT
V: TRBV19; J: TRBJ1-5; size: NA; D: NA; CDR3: CASRVRGGSQPQHF; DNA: TGTGCCAGTCGCGTTCGGGGGGGCAGTCAGCCCCAGCATTTT
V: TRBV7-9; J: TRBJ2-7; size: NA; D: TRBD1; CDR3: CASTKGASPSGEQYF; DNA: TGTGCCAGCACAAAGGGGGCCAGTCCCTCGGGCGAGCAGTACTTC
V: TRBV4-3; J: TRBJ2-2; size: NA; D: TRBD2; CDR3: CASSQGTGGMNTGELFF; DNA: TGCGCCAGCAGCCAAGGAACGGGGGGAATGAACACCGGGGAGCTGTTTTTT
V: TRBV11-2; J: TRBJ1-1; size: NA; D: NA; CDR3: CASSLVLGTEAFF; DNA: TGTGCCAGCAGCTTAGTTCTAGGCACTGAAGCTTTCTTT
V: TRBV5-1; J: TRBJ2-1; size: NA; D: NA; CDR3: CASSLGQSYNEQFF; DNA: TGCGCCAGCAGCTTGGGACAGTCTTACAATGAGCAGTTCTTC
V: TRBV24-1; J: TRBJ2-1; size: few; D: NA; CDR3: CATGEGSPYNEQFF; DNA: TGTGCCACCGGAGAAGGCAGTCCCTACAATGAGCAGTTCTTC
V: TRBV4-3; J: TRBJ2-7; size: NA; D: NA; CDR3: CASSQEQRAVHEQYF; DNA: TGCGCCAGCAGCCAAGAGCAGAGGGCCGTGCACGAGCAGTACTTC
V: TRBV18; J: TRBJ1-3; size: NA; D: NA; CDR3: CASSKQGGNTIYF; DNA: TGTGCCAGCTCCAAACAGGGTGGAAACACCATATATTTT
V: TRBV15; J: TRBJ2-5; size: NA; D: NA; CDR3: CASTGEYGETQYF; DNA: TGTGCCTCCACGGGAGAGTACGGGGAGACCCAGTACTTC
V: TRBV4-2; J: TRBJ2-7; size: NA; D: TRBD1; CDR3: CASSQDPQGPSISYEQYF; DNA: TGTGCCAGCAGCCAAGATCCACAGGGGCCCTCCATCTCCTACGAGCAGTACTTC
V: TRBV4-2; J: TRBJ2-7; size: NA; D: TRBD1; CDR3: CASSQERQGSSYEQYF; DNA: TGTGCCAGCAGCCAGGAAAGACAGGGGTCGTCCTACGAGCAGTACTTC
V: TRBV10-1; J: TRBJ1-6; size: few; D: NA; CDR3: CASKARENSPLHF; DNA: TGCGCCAGCAAGGCCAGGGAAAATTCACCCCTCCACTTT
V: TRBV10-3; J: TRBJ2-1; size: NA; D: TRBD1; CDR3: CAISSGTGNYNEQFF; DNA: TGTGCCATCAGCTCCGGGACAGGGAACTACAATGAGCAGTTCTTC
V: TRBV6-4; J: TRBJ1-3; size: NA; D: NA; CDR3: CASSEDTSPGNTIYF; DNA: TGTGCCAGCAGTGAAGACACCAGCCCTGGAAACACCATATATTTT
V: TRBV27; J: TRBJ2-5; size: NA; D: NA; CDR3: CASSLAGGETQYF; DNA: TGTGCCAGCAGTTTGGCGGGCGGGGAGACCCAGTACTTC
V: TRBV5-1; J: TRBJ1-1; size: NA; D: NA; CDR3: CASRAGNTEAFF; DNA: TGCGCCAGCAGAGCGGGGAACACTGAAGCTTTCTTT
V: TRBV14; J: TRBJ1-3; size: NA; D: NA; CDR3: CASSPLGATGNTIYF; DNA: TGTGCCAGCAGCCCCCTGGGGGCGACGGGAAACACCATATATTTT
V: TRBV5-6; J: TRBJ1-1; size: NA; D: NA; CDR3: CASSLVFSGNTEAFF; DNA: TGTGCCAGCAGCTTGGTTTTTTCAGGAAACACTGAAGCTTTCTTT
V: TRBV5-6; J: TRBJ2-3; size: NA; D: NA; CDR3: CASRGADTQYF; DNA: TGTGCCAGCAGAGGAGCAGATACGCAGTATTTT
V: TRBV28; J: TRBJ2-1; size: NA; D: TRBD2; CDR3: CASSLYGQRGGPQFF; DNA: TGTGCCAGCAGTTTATATGGCCAGCGGGGGGGCCCGCAGTTCTTC
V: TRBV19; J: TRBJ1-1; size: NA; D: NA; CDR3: CASSWGENTEAFF; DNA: TGTGCCAGTAGTTGGGGGGAGAACACTGAAGCTTTCTTT
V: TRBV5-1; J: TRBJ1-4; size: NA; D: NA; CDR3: CASSSAIGGNEKLFF; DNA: TGCGCCAGCAGTTCCGCTATAGGAGGGAATGAAAAACTGTTTTTT
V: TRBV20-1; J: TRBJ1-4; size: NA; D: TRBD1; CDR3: CSASSGQVEKLFF; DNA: TGCAGTGCTAGTTCCGGACAGGTGGAGAAACTGTTTTTT
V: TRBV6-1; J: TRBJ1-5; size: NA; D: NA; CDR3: CASSESGGLKPQHF; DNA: TGTGCCAGCAGTGAAAGCGGGGGATTGAAGCCCCAGCATTTT
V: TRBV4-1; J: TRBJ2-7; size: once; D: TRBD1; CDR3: CASSQGTGTYEQYF; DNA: TGCGCCAGCAGCCAAGGGACAGGTACCTACGAGCAGTACTTC
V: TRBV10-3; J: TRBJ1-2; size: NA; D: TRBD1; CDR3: CAISEEGAGYTF; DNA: TGTGCCATCAGTGAGGAGGGGGCTGGCTACACCTTC
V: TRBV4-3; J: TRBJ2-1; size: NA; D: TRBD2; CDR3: CASSQDSGAGGGYEQFF; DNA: TGCGCCAGCAGCCAAGATTCGGGAGCGGGGGGCGGCTATGAGCAGTTCTTC
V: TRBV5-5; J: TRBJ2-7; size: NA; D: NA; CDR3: CASSLGPGEYEQYF; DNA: TGTGCCAGCAGCCTCGGACCAGGGGAATACGAGCAGTACTTC
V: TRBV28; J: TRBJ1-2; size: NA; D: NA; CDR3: CASSLDRLYGYTF; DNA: TGTGCCAGCAGTTTAGACAGACTCTATGGCTACACCTTC
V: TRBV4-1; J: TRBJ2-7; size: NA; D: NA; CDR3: CASSHIASGRSGSYEQYF; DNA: TGCGCCAGCAGCCACATTGCCTCGGGAAGATCTGGCTCCTACGAGCAGTACTTC
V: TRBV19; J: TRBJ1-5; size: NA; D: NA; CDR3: CASSISPLRAGGHQPQHF; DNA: TGTGCCAGTAGTATATCTCCGCTCCGGGCTGGGGGCCATCAGCCCCAGCATTTT
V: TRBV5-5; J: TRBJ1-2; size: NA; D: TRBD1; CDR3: CASSLAAGGDYGYTF; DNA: TGTGCCAGCAGCCTTGCCGCAGGGGGCGACTATGGCTACACCTTC
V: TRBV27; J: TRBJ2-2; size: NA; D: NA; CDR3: CASQQAGMPTGELFF; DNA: TGTGCCAGCCAACAAGCCGGGATGCCCACCGGGGAGCTGTTTTTT
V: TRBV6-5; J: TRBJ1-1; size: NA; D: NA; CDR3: CASSHSRGEAFF; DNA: TGTGCCAGCAGCCATAGCCGTGGCGAAGCTTTCTTT
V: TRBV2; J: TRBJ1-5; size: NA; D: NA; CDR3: CASSDTGSRGPQHF; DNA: TGTGCCAGCAGCGACACGGGGAGCAGAGGGCCCCAGCATTTT
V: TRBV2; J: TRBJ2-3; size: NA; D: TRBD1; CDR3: CASSVQGADFISTDTQYF; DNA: TGTGCCAGCAGTGTTCAGGGGGCAGACTTCATTAGCACAGATACGCAGTATTTT
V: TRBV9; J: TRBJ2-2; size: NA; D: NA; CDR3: CASSVLYTGELFF; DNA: TGTGCCAGCAGCGTACTTTACACCGGGGAGCTGTTTTTT
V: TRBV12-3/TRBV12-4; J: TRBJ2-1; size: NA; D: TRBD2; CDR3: CASEIWGGNEQFF; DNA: TGTGCCAGCGAAATCTGGGGGGGCAATGAGCAGTTCTTC
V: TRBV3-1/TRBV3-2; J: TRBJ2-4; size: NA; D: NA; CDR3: CASRDTSKRNIQYF; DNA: TGTGCCAGCAGGGATACTAGTAAGAGAAACATTCAGTACTTC
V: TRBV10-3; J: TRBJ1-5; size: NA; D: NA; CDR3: CAIKLQGNQPQHF; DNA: TGTGCCATCAAGCTCCAGGGAAATCAGCCCCAGCATTTT
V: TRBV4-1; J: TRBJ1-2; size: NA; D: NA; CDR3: CASSQGYSGAYGYTF; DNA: TGCGCCAGCAGCCAAGGCTACAGCGGAGCCTATGGCTACACCTTC
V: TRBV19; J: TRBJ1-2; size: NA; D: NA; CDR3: CASSAQGRDGYTF; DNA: TGTGCCAGTAGTGCACAGGGAAGGGATGGCTACACCTTC
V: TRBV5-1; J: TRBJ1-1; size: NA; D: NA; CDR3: CASSFGARAEAFF; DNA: TGCGCCAGCAGCTTTGGGGCCCGTGCTGAAGCTTTCTTT
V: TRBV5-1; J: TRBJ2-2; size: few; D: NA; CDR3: CASSLSVEYTGELFF; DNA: TGCGCCAGCAGCTTGTCGGTCGAGTACACCGGGGAGCTGTTTTTT
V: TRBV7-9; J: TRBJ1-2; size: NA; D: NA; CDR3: CASSFEGDYGYTF; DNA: TGTGCCAGCAGCTTTGAGGGTGACTATGGCTACACCTTC
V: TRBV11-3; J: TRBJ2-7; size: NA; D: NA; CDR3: CASSAGTLGEQYF; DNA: TGTGCCAGCAGCGCCGGGACATTGGGAGAGCAGTACTTC
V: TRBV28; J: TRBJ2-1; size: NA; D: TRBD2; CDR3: CASSPQRGRSYNEQFF; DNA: TGTGCCAGCAGTCCTCAGCGGGGTCGATCCTACAATGAGCAGTTCTTC